The text below deals with one T cell receptor (beta chain). The sample originates from a study of blood T cell repertoires in COVID-19. At the level of the study: COVID-19 samples from acute and convalescent phases originated in the United States, Italy and Spain.

This CDR3 is 16 amino acids long. Germline V gene sequence: CDR1 LNHNV, CDR2 YYDKDF (reference sequence). V gave up 11 bases and J gave up 0 bases; unmatched junction bases: 14. The study drew participants aged roughly 18 to 95 years from roughly 25 US areas. What the recovered Cohort 3 donors had was two negative PCRs, clearance, or symptom resolution. The protocol was immunoSEQ multiplex PCR, while the TCRdb copy is restricted to in-frame clones and leaves out a portion. The profile covers 200,000 to 300,000 clones, with roughly 89% appearing a single time and roughly 4% taken by the ten largest. Sample: PBMCs or T cells enriched from blood (not recorded which). The sequence was obtained from a woman in her thirties who had recovered from COVID-19. The rearrangement links TRBV15 to TRBJ2-3; 7 bases agree with TRBD2. This CDR3 is CASSSRGDPSTDTQYF. CDR3 DNA: TGTGCCTCGTCTTCCCGGGGGGACCCTAGCACAGATACGCAGTATTTT. The variable domain in full, completed from reference TRBV15 and TRBJ2-3, reads DAMVIQNPRYQVTQFGKPVTLSCSQTLNHNVMYWYQQKSSQAPKLLFHYYDKDFNNEADTPDNFQSRRPNTSFCFLDIRSPGLGDTAMYLCASSSRGDPSTDTQYFGPGTRLTVL.